Below are 17 T cell receptor beta chains sequenced from a single sample in a study of OX40 agonist ivuxolimab in advanced cancers. Using immunoSEQ multiplex PCR, the repertoire was profiled, and TCRdb retains in-frame clones only, with some absent. The table includes fewer than 65,000 clones, 82% detected once. Sequencing used CD4+ or CD8+ T cells sorted from blood, obtained in a trial of the OX40 agonist ivuxolimab. These receptor sequences come from an adult with an advanced solid tumor such as melanoma, head and neck, liver or kidney cancer.

The V and J genes are TRBV10-3 and TRBJ2-7; 8 bases map to TRBD1. V dropped 2 bases and J dropped 4; count of bases not matched to a gene: 4. CDR1 is ENHRY, CDR2 SYGVKD, per germline. The CDR3 consists of 14 residues. This CDR3 is CAISEGQGPYEQYF. The DNA of the CDR3 is TGTGCCATCAGTGAGGGACAGGGACCTTACGAGCAGTACTTC.

This clone was recorded a few times. This chain links TRBV7-2 with TRBJ2-7; 10 nucleotides agree with TRBD1. Germline values: CDR1 SGHTA, CDR2 FQGNSA. The CDR3 sequence is 15 residues long. Trimming took 7 bases from V and 3 from J; bases not matched to a gene: 9. As DNA, the CDR3 is TGTGCCAGCACCATCCAGGGACAGGGGATCTACGAGCAGTACTTC. Translating it yields CASTIQGQGIYEQYF.

This clone was observed a handful of times. This chain uses TRBV2 with TRBJ1-2; 10 positions agree with TRBD1. V lost 1 base to trimming and J lost 8 bases; unmatched junction nucleotides: 10. Looked up from germline, CDR1 is SNHLY and CDR2 is FYNNEI. CDR3 size: 16 residues. The CDR3 DNA follows: TGTGCCAGCAGTGAAGTAACACCAGACAGGGGGCGAGGCTACACCTTC. This translates into CASSEVTPDRGRGYTF.

The CDR3 bases are TGTGCCAGCAGTGGACAGGGGGTGTCCACAGATACGCAGTATTTT. It encodes CASSGQGVSTDTQYF. This sequence joins TRBV2 and TRBJ2-3, with 9 bases fitting TRBD1. The V gene's germline CDR1 is SNHLY and CDR2 FYNNEI. Germline trimming cut 4 bases from V and 2 bases from J; bases unmatched to any gene: 4. The CDR3 is made up of 15 amino acids.

This chain links TRBV7-2 with TRBJ1-1; a weak D match, TRBD1 (5 bases). The CDR3 contains 13 residues. The V and J ends lost 6 bases and 3 bases respectively, with 11 bases between them. CDR1 and CDR2 from the germline V gene are SGHTA and FQGNSA. CDR3 residues: CASSFDSYTEAFF. DNA for the CDR3: TGTGCCAGCAGTTTTGACAGCTACACTGAAGCTTTCTTT.

The genes are TRBV13 and TRBJ2-1, with TRBD2 identical over 9 bases. In germline, CDR1 is PRHDT, CDR2 FYEKMQ (reference sequence). The CDR3 consists of 13 residues. The ends lost 11 bases at V and 9 bases at J; junction bases unmatched: 11. Here the CDR3 reads CASGSGRGGEQFF. The CDR3 nucleotides read TGTGCCTCCGGTAGCGGGAGAGGTGGTGAGCAGTTCTTC.

The chain recombines TRBV10-1 with TRBJ1-1; no reliable D call. V lost 5 bases and J lost 8, with 15 bases in between. Germline V gene sequence: CDR1 WNHNN, CDR2 SYGVQD (reference sequence). CDR3 length equals 13 residues. The DNA for the CDR3 is TGCGCCAGCAGTCGAGTCCGGCAAAGCGAAGCTTTCTTT. Translation: CASSRVRQSEAFF.

This chain uses TRBV7-9 with TRBJ1-2; no definite D call. Germline V gives CDR1 SEHNR, CDR2 FQNEAQ (reference sequence). The CDR3 sequence is 14 residues long. Deletions cut 1 base from V and 1 base from J, with 7 bases between. Here the CDR3 reads CASSLGDFNYGYTF. The DNA for the CDR3 is TGTGCCAGCAGCTTAGGGGATTTTAACTATGGCTACACCTTC.

V and J are TRBV19 and TRBJ2-5, with 7 bases matching TRBD1. Germline V gene lookup returns CDR1 LNHDA and CDR2 SQIVND (reference sequence). This CDR3 spans 13 amino acids. The V segment lost 7 bases and the J segment 2 bases; nucleotides outside the gene matches: 4. The chain's CDR3 is CASKMGQQETQYF. The CDR3, as DNA: TGTGCCAGTAAGATGGGACAGCAAGAGACCCAGTACTTC.

The chain joins TRBV7-2 to TRBJ2-7, with D tentatively TRBD1 or TRBD2 (5 bases each). The germline V and J ends were trimmed by 0 bases and 0 bases, with 9 bases remaining between them. CDR1 is SGHTA and CDR2 is FQGNSA in the germline V gene. This CDR3 is built from 15 residues. Here the CDR3 reads CASSLAGTASYEQYF. The CDR3 DNA is TGTGCCAGCAGCTTAGCCGGGACCGCCTCCTACGAGCAGTACTTC.

The V call is TRBV30, the J call TRBJ1-1, with D hard to call. The CDR3 sequence is 12 residues long. V lost 5 bases and J lost 8, with 15 bases in between. Germline CDR1 and CDR2: GTSNPN and SVGIG (reference sequence). As DNA, the CDR3 is TGTGCCTGGCGCCGTCCTGCACTGGAAGCTTTCTTT. Translation gives CAWRRPALEAFF.

This rearrangement joins TRBV7-9 to TRBJ1-1; 7 bases align to TRBD1. Germline V gene data show CDR1 as SEHNR and CDR2 as FQNEAQ (reference sequence). The CDR3 is 13 amino acids. Trimming cost V 6 bases and J 4 bases; bases outside gene matches: 5. The CDR3 region is CASRYRQGTEAFF. The CDR3 DNA follows: TGTGCCAGCAGATACCGACAGGGCACTGAAGCTTTCTTT.

V and J are TRBV9 and TRBJ1-4; 8 bases match TRBD1. The CDR3 is 15 amino acids. After removal of 5 bases from V and 4 bases from J, the junction contained 7 bases not matched to a gene. Germline CDR1 is SGDLS and CDR2 is YYNGEE. The CDR3 DNA is TGTGCCAGCAGTTTCCGGGACAGGCTTAATGAAAAACTGTTTTTT. This sequence encodes CASSFRDRLNEKLFF.

This clone showed up just once. V usage is TRBV7-2 and J usage is TRBJ2-1, with 7 positions matching TRBD1. Germline V CDR1 and CDR2: SGHTA, FQGNSA. The CDR3 length is 15 residues. Losses at the gene ends were 2 bases for V and 3 bases for J; bases not matched to a gene: 4. CDR3 in amino acids: CASSLNRGRYNEQFF. CDR3 sequence (DNA): TGTGCCAGCAGCTTAAACAGGGGCCGCTACAATGAGCAGTTCTTC.

The CDR3 DNA sequence: TGTGCCAGCAGTAGAGGGACAGAATACGAGCAGTACTTC. Translated, it gives CASSRGTEYEQYF. The chain combines TRBV6-1 with TRBJ2-5, with 7 bases matching TRBD1. The J call is doubtful: the DNA matches TRBJ2-7 better. This CDR3 contains 13 residues. CDR1 is MNHNS, CDR2 SASEGT, per germline.

The chain recombines TRBV19 with TRBJ1-5; D is unclear. CDR1 is LNHDA, CDR2 SQIVND, per germline (reference sequence). The CDR3 loop spans 14 amino acids. V lost 6 bases and J lost 3, with 12 bases in between. The CDR3 coding sequence is TGTGCCAGTAGACAGATTGGGCCCAATCAGCCCCAGCATTTT. Its protein is CASRQIGPNQPQHF.

This clone occurred once. This sequence joins TRBV5-1 and TRBJ2-7; D unclear. Per germline, CDR1 SGHRS and CDR2 YFSETQ. V was pared by 4 bases and J by 3 bases, with 11 bases between. The CDR3 is made up of 13 amino acids. CDR3 in DNA: TGCGCCAGCAGCGGGGTAGGGCGCTACGAGCAGTACTTC. This sequence encodes CASSGVGRYEQYF.